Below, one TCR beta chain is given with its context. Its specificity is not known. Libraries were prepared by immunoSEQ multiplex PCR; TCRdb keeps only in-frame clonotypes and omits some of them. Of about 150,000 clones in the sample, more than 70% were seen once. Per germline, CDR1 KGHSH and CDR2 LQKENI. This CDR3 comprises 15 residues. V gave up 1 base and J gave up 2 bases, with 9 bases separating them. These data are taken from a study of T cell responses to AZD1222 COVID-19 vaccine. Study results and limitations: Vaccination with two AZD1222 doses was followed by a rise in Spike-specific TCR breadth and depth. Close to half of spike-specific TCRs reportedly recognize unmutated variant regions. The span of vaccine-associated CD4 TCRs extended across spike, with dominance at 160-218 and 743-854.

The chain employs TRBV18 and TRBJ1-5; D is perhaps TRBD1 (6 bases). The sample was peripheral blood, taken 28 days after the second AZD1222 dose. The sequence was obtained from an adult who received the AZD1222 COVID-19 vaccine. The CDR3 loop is CASSPQSGGNQPQHF. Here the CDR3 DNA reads TGTGCCAGCTCACCACAGTCAGGGGGCAATCAGCCCCAGCATTTT.